Reported below is one TCR beta chain. The data belong to a study of blood T cell repertoires in COVID-19. In the study's own analysis: Researchers report that nucleated cell counts were estimated from reference gene primer amplification. TCRdb's table, derived via immunoSEQ multiplex PCR, lists solely in-frame clones and lacks some. V, J and clone size are taken as reported in that table, and D and trimming were inferred from the DNA itself. The sample lists 250,000 to 350,000 clones, 70% to 90% seen once, with roughly 4% in the top ten. With 4 bases removed from V and 3 bases from J, the gap between germline ends came to 13 bases. This CDR3 region has 15 residues. Germline CDR1 SGHRS, CDR2 YFSETQ. Symptom resolution, clearance, or two negative PCRs marked the recovered donors of Cohort 3.

The sequence came from a woman in her thirties who had recovered from COVID-19. The source material was PBMCs or T cells enriched from blood (not recorded which). This rearrangement joins TRBV5-1 to TRBJ1-4; D is possibly TRBD1 (6 bases). As DNA, the CDR3 is TGCGCCAGCAGCCGAGGGGGGGCAGCTAATGAAAAACTGTTTTTT. Protein sequence: CASSRGGAANEKLFF.